This entry lists 26 T cell receptor beta chains sequenced from one sample in a study of CD8+CD57+ T cells in acquired aplastic anemia. Profiling of TCR beta VDJ combinations and CDR3 sequences used genomic DNA as template. MiXCR was run by TCRdb on the reads, yielding one entry per CDR3 protein. Of 40,000 or so distinct CDR3 sequences listed, 76% are singletons. The sample comprised sorted CD4+, CD8+, or CD8+CD57+ T cells (not recorded which) from PBMCs. The receptors come from a human donor in good health, serving as a control.

The chain is built from TRBV24-1 and TRBJ2-3, with TRBD2 matching 14 bases. The junction had 4 bases not matched to a gene; V was cut back by 4 bases and J by 2 bases. The CDR3 has 17 amino acids. Germline V gene data show CDR1 as KGHDR and CDR2 as SFDVKD. The CDR3 sequence is CATSDRTSGRNTDTQYF. As DNA, the CDR3 is TGTGCCACCAGTGACCGGACTAGCGGGAGGAACACAGATACGCAGTATTTT.

The V gene is TRBV29-1, the J gene TRBJ1-1; tentatively, D is TRBD1 (5 bases). The CDR3 runs 13 residues. In germline, CDR1 is SQVTM, CDR2 ANQGSEA. Trimming took 6 bases from V and 3 from J, leaving 14 bases between them. The CDR3 sequence: CSVTPFRDTEAFF. The CDR3 DNA reads as TGCAGCGTGACCCCGTTCAGGGACACTGAAGCTTTCTTT.

This clonotype was seen once. The chain employs TRBV7-3 and TRBJ2-1; possible D gene TRBD2, 5 bases. The V gene's germline CDR1 is SGHTA and CDR2 FQGTGA. This CDR3 contains 13 residues. V lost 4 bases to trimming and J lost 4 bases, with 8 bases between them. CDR3 in DNA: TGTGCCAGCAGCTCAACTAGGTACAATGAGCAGTTCTTC. It codes for CASSSTRYNEQFF.

CDR3 DNA: TGCGCCAGCAGCCAAGAAGGGGCAGGGGGCCTCAGCAATCAGCCCCAGCATTTT. This codes for CASSQEGAGGLSNQPQHF. The chain links TRBV4-1 to TRBJ1-5; TRBD1 matches 8 bases. This CDR3 is 18 amino acids long. From germline, CDR1 is MGHRA and CDR2 YSYEKL. Trimming cost V 0 bases and J 1 base; bases outside gene matches: 8.

The V call is TRBV7-8, the J call TRBJ2-7; TRBD2 agrees at 8 bases. The CDR3 loop spans 14 amino acids. Germline V CDR1 and CDR2: SGHVS, FQNEAQ. With 5 bases clipped from V and 2 bases from J, the junction kept 5 bases outside the gene matches. CDR3: CASSQGLGAYEQYV. The CDR3 bases are TGTGCCAGCAGCCAGGGACTAGGGGCCTACGAGCAGTACGTC.

The chain joins TRBV20-1 to TRBJ2-5; 10 bases fit TRBD2. V lost 1 base, J lost 4 bases, and 6 bases stayed unmatched. Germline CDR1 DFQATT, CDR2 SNEGSKA (reference sequence). This CDR3 is 15 amino acids long. CDR3 residues: CSARGTSGVGETQYF. Here the CDR3 DNA reads TGCAGTGCTAGAGGCACTAGCGGGGTTGGAGAGACCCAGTACTTC.

V usage is TRBV7-3 and J usage is TRBJ2-3; 13 bases match TRBD2. Germline trimming cut 5 bases from V and 3 bases from J; bases unmatched to any gene: 2. Germline V gene sequence: CDR1 SGHTA, CDR2 FQGTGA. There are 15 residues in the CDR3. The CDR3 sequence is CASSMGLAGTDTQYF. The CDR3 DNA reads TGTGCCAGCAGCATGGGACTAGCGGGGACAGATACGCAGTATTTT.

This clonotype was found many times. The chain combines TRBV4-1 with TRBJ1-1; no clear D gene. From germline, CDR1 is MGHRA and CDR2 YSYEKL. Trimming removed 2 bases from V and 4 bases from J, with 2 bases in between. The CDR3 runs to 11 residues. Here the CDR3 DNA reads TGCGCCAGCAGCCAATCCACTGAAGCTTTCTTT. Translated, it gives CASSQSTEAFF.

The chain recombines TRBV19 with TRBJ2-3; perhaps TRBD2 as D (6 bases). CDR3 length equals 15 residues. CDR1 and CDR2 (germline): LNHDA, SQIVND (reference sequence). The ends were cut back, 7 bases at V and 2 bases at J, with 16 bases in the middle. CDR3 in amino acids: CASTHSGPSTDTQYF. The CDR3 DNA is TGTGCCAGTACCCATAGCGGACCCTCCACAGATACGCAGTATTTT. The full variable domain, completed using reference TRBV19 and TRBJ2-3, is DGGITQSPKYLFRKEGQNVTLSCEQNLNHDAMYWYRQDPGQGLRLIYYSQIVNDFQKGDIAEGYSVSREKKESFPLTVTSAQKNPTAFYLCASTHSGPSTDTQYFGPGTRLTVL.

This chain joins TRBV25-1 and TRBJ2-2, with a tentative D call TRBD2 (6 bases). The CDR3 spans 14 residues. Germline lookup yields CDR1 MGHDK and CDR2 SYGVNS. With 5 bases removed from V and 3 bases from J, the gap between germline ends came to 10 bases. CDR3 nucleotides: TGTGCCAGCAGTTGGGAGGCGGACACCGGGGAGCTGTTTTTT. It encodes CASSWEADTGELFF.

The genes are TRBV7-2 and TRBJ1-5; D might be TRBD1 (5 bases). Germline V CDR1 and CDR2: SGHTA, FQGNSA. Trimming cost V 5 bases and J 7 bases, with 15 bases left between them. The CDR3 is made up of 14 amino acids. The CDR3 coding sequence is TGTGCCAGCAGCGCCGTGGGGGTAGGACAGCCCCAGCATTTT. It encodes CASSAVGVGQPQHF.

The CDR3 nucleotides read TGTGCCAGCAGCCCCTCGGATCGACAGGGAGGTGGCTACACCTTC. Translated, it gives CASSPSDRQGGGYTF. The V and J genes are TRBV7-2 and TRBJ1-2; 7 nucleotides line up with TRBD1. CDR1 is SGHTA and CDR2 is FQGNSA in the germline V gene. V shed 5 bases, J shed 7 bases, and the junction held 13 bases outside the gene matches. The CDR3 consists of 15 residues.

This clonotype was counted a few times. The chain uses TRBV29-1 and TRBJ2-7, with TRBD1 matching 10 bases. This CDR3 region has 12 residues. In germline, CDR1 is SQVTM, CDR2 ANQGSEA. With 6 bases clipped from V and 3 bases from J, the junction kept 2 bases outside the gene matches. CDR3 loop: CSVGTGVYEQYF. The CDR3, as DNA: TGCAGCGTCGGGACAGGGGTCTACGAGCAGTACTTC.

The rearrangement uses TRBV29-1 and TRBJ1-2, with D hard to call. Germline lookup yields CDR1 SQVTM and CDR2 ANQGSEA. V was trimmed by 2 bases and J by 8 bases, leaving 21 bases between them. This CDR3 spans 15 amino acids. The CDR3 DNA follows: TGCAGCGTTGAACGACAAGCACTCGAGGCACCGGGCTACACCTTC. This encodes CSVERQALEAPGYTF.

Only a few counts were recorded for this clonotype. The CDR3 carries no conserved terminal phenylalanine or tryptophan, so it likely arises from a read error. Because the CDR3's place on the DNA is in doubt, the DNA is left out and the CDR3 is given as listed by TCRdb. This sequence joins TRBV2 and TRBJ2-7; the table names TRBD2, a call not compared with the DNA. Germline V CDR1 and CDR2: SNHLY, FYNNEI. Inclusive of both ends, the CDR3 amounts to 8 amino acids. The CDR3 protein is CASSSGTS.

V and J are TRBV19 and TRBJ1-5; no clear D gene. Trimming took 4 bases from V and 4 from J, leaving 14 bases between them. Germline CDR1 is LNHDA and CDR2 is SQIVND (reference sequence). This CDR3 spans 15 amino acids. The chain's CDR3 is CASSRADLGNQPQHF. In nucleotides, the CDR3 is TGTGCCAGTAGTAGGGCAGACTTGGGTAATCAGCCCCAGCATTTT. Full variable domain (missing parts from reference TRBV19 and TRBJ1-5): DGGITQSPKYLFRKEGQNVTLSCEQNLNHDAMYWYRQDPGQGLRLIYYSQIVNDFQKGDIAEGYSVSREKKESFPLTVTSAQKNPTAFYLCASSRADLGNQPQHFGDGTRLSIL.

The CDR3 region is CASSQEVAGWGGEQYF. Written as DNA, the CDR3 is TGCGCCAGCAGCCAAGAAGTAGCGGGGTGGGGAGGCGAGCAGTACTTC. The rearrangement links TRBV4-3 to TRBJ2-7; the match to TRBD2 covers 8 bases. Germline-derived CDR1 and CDR2 are LGHNA and YSLEER. Trimming removed 0 bases from V and 6 bases from J; junction bases left unmatched: 10. The CDR3 contains 16 residues.

The genes are TRBV19 and TRBJ1-1, with D perhaps matching TRBD1 (5 bases). Germline V CDR1 and CDR2: LNHDA, SQIVND (reference sequence). Trimming stripped 1 base from V and 7 bases from J, with 10 bases between. This CDR3 has 13 residues. In DNA, the CDR3 is TGTGCCAGTAGTATAGGAAGGGGCCTTGAAGCTTTCTTT. Translation: CASSIGRGLEAFF.

V usage is TRBV19 and J usage is TRBJ1-2; 8 bases are a match to TRBD1. Germline loops: CDR1 LNHDA, CDR2 SQIVND (reference sequence). This CDR3 comprises 13 residues. The trim removed 8 bases at V and 8 bases at J, leaving 10 bases unmatched. The CDR3, as DNA: TGTGCCAGTGGTACCGGACAGGGTTTGGGCTACACCTTC. Protein sequence: CASGTGQGLGYTF. Full variable domain (rest looked up from reference TRBV19 and TRBJ1-2): DGGITQSPKYLFRKEGQNVTLSCEQNLNHDAMYWYRQDPGQGLRLIYYSQIVNDFQKGDIAEGYSVSREKKESFPLTVTSAQKNPTAFYLCASGTGQGLGYTFGSGTRLTVV.

This clonotype has only a few counts. The gene calls are TRBV9 and TRBJ1-2, with D possibly being TRBD1 (5 bases). Germline CDR1 SGDLS, CDR2 YYNGEE. The ends were cut back, 4 bases at V and 4 bases at J, with 14 bases in the middle. CDR3 length: 14 residues. CDR3 sequence reads: CASSTGTALYGYTF. In DNA form, the CDR3 reads TGTGCCAGCAGCACCGGGACCGCTCTCTATGGCTACACCTTC.

The rearrangement uses TRBV25-1 and TRBJ1-1; weak D call: TRBD1 (6 bases). Trimming cost V 1 base and J 10 bases, with 19 bases left between them. Germline values: CDR1 MGHDK, CDR2 SYGVNS. The CDR3 totals 15 residues. CDR3: CASSEWGRDTPVAFF. For the CDR3, the DNA is TGTGCCAGCAGTGAATGGGGCAGGGACACCCCAGTAGCTTTCTTT. The variable domain in full, completed from reference TRBV25-1 and TRBJ1-1, reads EADIYQTPRYLVIGTGKKITLECSQTMGHDKMYWYQQDPGMELHLIHYSYGVNSTEKGDLSSESTVSRIRTEHFPLTLESARPSHTSQYLCASSEWGRDTPVAFFGQGTRLTVV.

Concerning this clonotype: This likely comes from a read error, as the CDR3 has no conserved phenylalanine or tryptophan at its end. The chain carries TRBV7-8 and TRBJ2-2; D is unresolved. CDR3 size: 12 residues. The germline V and J ends were trimmed by 6 bases and 7 bases, with 9 bases remaining between them. Germline V gene sequence: CDR1 SGHVS, CDR2 FQNEAQ. CDR3 protein: CASSFSSGELFS. CDR3 DNA: TGTGCCAGCAGTTTTTCAAGCGGGGAGCTGTTTTCT.

This clonotype was counted only a few times. Here the CDR3 reads CASSSQGGDQPQHF. The CDR3 bases are TGTGCCAGCAGCTCCCAGGGAGGGGATCAGCCCCAGCATTTT. V and J are TRBV7-2 and TRBJ1-5, with D perhaps TRBD1 (5 bases). Trimming left V 4 bases short and J 5 bases short, with 12 bases between. The germline gives CDR1 SGHTA, CDR2 FQGNSA. The CDR3 consists of 14 residues.

This chain links TRBV9 with TRBJ1-1; D is undetermined. Germline V CDR1 and CDR2: SGDLS, YYNGEE. The length of the CDR3 is 15 residues. V lost 0 bases to trimming and J lost 0 bases, with 9 bases between them. The CDR3, as DNA: TGTGCCAGCAGCGTAGCAGGAGGGATGAACACTGAAGCTTTCTTT. Translating it yields CASSVAGGMNTEAFF.

J is TRBJ1-5 and V is TRBV24-1; no firm D call. V lost 6 bases and J 3 bases, leaving 5 bases between the germline ends. Germline V gene lookup returns CDR1 KGHDR and CDR2 SFDVKD. CDR3 length equals 12 residues. The CDR3 here is CATSSDNQPQHF. CDR3 in DNA: TGTGCCACCAGTAGTGACAATCAGCCCCAGCATTTT.

This clonotype was counted a few times. The V call is TRBV29-1, the J call TRBJ1-2; D not certain. Looked up from germline, CDR1 is SQVTM and CDR2 is ANQGSEA. Trimming pared 3 bases from V and 5 bases from J, leaving 7 bases between. The CDR3 has 11 amino acids. CDR3 in amino acids: CSVDGIYGYTF. The CDR3 bases are TGCAGCGTTGATGGAATTTATGGCTACACCTTC. The whole variable domain, remainder taken from reference TRBV29-1 and TRBJ1-2, is SAVISQKPSRDICQRGTSLTIQCQVDSQVTMMFWYRQQPGQSLTLIATANQGSEATYESGFVIDKFPISRPNLTFSTLTVSNMSPEDSSIYLCSVDGIYGYTFGSGTRLTVV.